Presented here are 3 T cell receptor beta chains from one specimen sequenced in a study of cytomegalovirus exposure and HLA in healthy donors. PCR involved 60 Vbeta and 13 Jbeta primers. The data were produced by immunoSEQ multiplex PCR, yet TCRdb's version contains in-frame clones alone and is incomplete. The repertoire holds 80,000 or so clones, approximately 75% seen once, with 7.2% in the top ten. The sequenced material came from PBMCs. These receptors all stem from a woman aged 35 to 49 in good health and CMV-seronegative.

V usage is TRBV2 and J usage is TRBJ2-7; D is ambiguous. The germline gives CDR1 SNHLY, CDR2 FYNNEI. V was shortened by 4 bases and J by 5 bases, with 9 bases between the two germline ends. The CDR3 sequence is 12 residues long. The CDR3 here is CASSVSENEQYF. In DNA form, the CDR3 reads TGTGCCAGCAGTGTTTCGGAGAACGAGCAGTACTTC.

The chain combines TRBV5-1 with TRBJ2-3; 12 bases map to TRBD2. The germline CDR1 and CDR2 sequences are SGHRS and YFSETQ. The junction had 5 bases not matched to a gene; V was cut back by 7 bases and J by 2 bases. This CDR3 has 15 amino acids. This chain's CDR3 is CASRTSGGYTDTQYF. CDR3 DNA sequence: TGCGCCAGCCGAACTAGCGGGGGGTACACAGATACGCAGTATTTT.

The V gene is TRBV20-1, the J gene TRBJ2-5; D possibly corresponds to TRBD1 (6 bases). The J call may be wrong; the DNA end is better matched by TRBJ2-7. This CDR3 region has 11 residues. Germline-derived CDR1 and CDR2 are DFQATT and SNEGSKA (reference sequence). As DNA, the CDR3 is TGCAGTGCCTCGGACAGCTACGAGCAGTACTTC. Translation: CSASDSYEQYF.